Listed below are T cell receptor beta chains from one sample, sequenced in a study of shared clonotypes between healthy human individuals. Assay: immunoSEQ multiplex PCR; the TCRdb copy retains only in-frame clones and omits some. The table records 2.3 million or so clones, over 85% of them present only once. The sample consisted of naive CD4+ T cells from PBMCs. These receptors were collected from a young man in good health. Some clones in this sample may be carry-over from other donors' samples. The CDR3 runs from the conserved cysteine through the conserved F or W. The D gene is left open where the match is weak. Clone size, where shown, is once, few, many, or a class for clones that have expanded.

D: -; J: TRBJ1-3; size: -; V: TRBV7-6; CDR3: CASSLPPGSGNTIYF; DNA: TGTGCCAGCAGCTTACCTCCCGGCTCTGGAAACACCATATATTTT
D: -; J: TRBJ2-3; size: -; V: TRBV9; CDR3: CASSPRASTDTQYF; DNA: TGTGCCAGCAGCCCCCGAGCTAGCACAGATACGCAGTATTTT
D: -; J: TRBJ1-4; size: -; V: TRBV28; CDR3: CASSLQAREKLFF; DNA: TGTGCCAGCAGTTTACAGGCGCGCGAAAAACTGTTTTTT
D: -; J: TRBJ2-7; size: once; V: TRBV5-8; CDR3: CASSFDRAITEQYF; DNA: TGTGCCAGCAGCTTTGACCGGGCCATTACCGAGCAGTACTTC
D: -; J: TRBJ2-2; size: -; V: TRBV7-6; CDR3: CASSLFGSAGRVGELFF; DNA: TGTGCCAGCAGCTTATTTGGGTCGGCGGGACGGGTCGGGGAGCTGTTTTTT
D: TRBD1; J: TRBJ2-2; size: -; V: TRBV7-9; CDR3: CASSAGGTGFAGELFF; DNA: TGTGCCAGCAGCGCGGGCGGGACAGGGTTTGCCGGGGAGCTGTTTTTT
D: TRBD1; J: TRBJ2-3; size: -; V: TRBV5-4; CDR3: CASSWDRGTDTQYF; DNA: TGTGCCAGCAGCTGGGACAGGGGAACAGATACGCAGTATTTT
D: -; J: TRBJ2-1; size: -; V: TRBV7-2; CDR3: CASSSHTGAINEQFF; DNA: TGTGCCAGCAGCTCACATACCGGGGCCATCAATGAGCAGTTCTTC
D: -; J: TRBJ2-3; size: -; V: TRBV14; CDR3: CASSQGWDTQYF; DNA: TGTGCCAGCAGCCAAGGATGGGATACGCAGTATTTT
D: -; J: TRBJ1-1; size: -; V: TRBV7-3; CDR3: CASSSNGPGTEAFF; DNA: TGTGCCAGCAGCTCGAACGGACCGGGCACTGAAGCTTTCTTT
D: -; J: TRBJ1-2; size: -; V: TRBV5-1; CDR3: CASSLGGRGPPFGYGYTF; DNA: TGCGCCAGCAGCTTGGGCGGCAGGGGTCCCCCTTTTGGCTATGGCTACACCTTC
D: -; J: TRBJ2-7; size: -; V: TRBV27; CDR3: CASSLTRGGNYEQYF; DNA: TGTGCCAGCAGTTTGACTAGGGGGGGAAACTACGAGCAGTACTTC
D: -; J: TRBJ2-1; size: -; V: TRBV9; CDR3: CASSVAPTAYNEQFF; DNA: TGTGCCAGCAGCGTAGCTCCGACAGCCTACAATGAGCAGTTCTTC
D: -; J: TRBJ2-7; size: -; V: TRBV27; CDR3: CASRPYPEDPYEQYF; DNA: TGTGCCAGCAGACCATACCCGGAGGACCCCTACGAGCAGTACTTC
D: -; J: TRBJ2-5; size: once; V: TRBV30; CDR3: CAWGRLLQRETQYF; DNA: TGTGCCTGGGGTCGTCTCCTTCAGAGGGAGACCCAGTACTTC
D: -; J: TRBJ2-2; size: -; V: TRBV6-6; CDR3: CASRRQGGGGELFF; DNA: TGTGCCAGCAGGAGACAGGGAGGAGGCGGGGAGCTGTTTTTT
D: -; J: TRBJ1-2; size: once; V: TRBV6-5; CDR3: CASSLPPHGYTF; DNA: TGTGCCAGCAGTTTACCCCCCCACGGCTACACCTTC
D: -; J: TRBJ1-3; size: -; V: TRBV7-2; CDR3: CASSLQGRLPTEGGNTIYF; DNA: TGTGCCAGCAGCTTACAGGGCCGGCTCCCGACCGAGGGGGGAAACACCATATATTTT
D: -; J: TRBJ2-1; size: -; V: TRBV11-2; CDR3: CASSLIAGSSYNEQFF; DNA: TGTGCCAGCAGCTTAATTGCGGGTAGCTCCTACAATGAGCAGTTCTTC
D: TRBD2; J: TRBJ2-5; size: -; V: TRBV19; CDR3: CASSIASSGKVEQYF; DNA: TGTGCCAGTAGTATCGCCTCTAGCGGGAAGGTAGAGCAGTACTTC
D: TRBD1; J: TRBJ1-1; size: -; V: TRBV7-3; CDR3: CASSYQGGGSTEAFF; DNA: TGTGCCAGCAGCTACCAGGGGGGAGGTAGCACTGAAGCTTTCTTT
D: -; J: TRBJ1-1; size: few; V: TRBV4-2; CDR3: CASSQEGWTEAFF; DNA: TGTGCCAGCAGCCAAGAAGGTTGGACTGAAGCTTTCTTT
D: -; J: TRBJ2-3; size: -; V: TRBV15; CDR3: CATSGTQSRDTQYF; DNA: TGTGCCACCAGCGGGACTCAATCAAGAGATACGCAGTATTTT
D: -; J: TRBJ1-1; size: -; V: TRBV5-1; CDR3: CASSVRGNTEAFF; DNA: TGCGCCAGCAGTGTGAGGGGGAACACTGAAGCTTTCTTT
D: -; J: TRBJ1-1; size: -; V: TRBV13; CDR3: CASSTRGLRAEAFF; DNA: TGTGCCAGCAGCACCAGGGGATTAAGGGCTGAAGCTTTCTTT
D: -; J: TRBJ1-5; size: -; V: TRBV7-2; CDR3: CASSLGFNRYVQPQHF; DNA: TGTGCCAGCAGCTTAGGTTTCAACAGGTATGTCCAGCCCCAGCATTTT
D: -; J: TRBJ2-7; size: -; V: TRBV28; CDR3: CASLRGFEQYF; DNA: TGTGCCAGCCTAAGGGGGTTCGAGCAGTACTTC
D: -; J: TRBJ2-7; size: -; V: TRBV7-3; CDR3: CASSSNSYEQYF; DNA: TGTGCCAGCAGCTCCAACAGTTACGAGCAGTACTTC
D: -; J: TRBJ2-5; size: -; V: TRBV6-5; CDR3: CASSYSPGAETQYF; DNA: TGTGCCAGCAGTTACAGCCCAGGGGCAGAGACCCAGTACTTC
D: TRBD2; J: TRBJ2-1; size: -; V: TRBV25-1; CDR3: CASSESRGSGRANNEQFF; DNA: TGTGCCAGCAGTGAATCAAGAGGTAGCGGGAGGGCCAACAATGAGCAGTTCTTC
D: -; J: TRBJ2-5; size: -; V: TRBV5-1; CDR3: CASSPTLGKGTQYF; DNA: TGCGCCAGCAGCCCCACCCTGGGTAAGGGGACCCAGTACTTC